This T cell receptor beta chain was profiled in a study of T-cell memory formation after mild COVID-19. For this clonotype: Its antigen is undetermined. A read error may explain this, as a much larger clone is one base away.

General study findings and limits: A second wave expanding day 15 to 37 was CD4+-biased; contracting clones were balanced.

MiXCR, run by TCRdb on the 5' RACE reads, gives a single entry per CDR3 protein. The profile shows approximately 350,000 distinct CDR3 sequences, about an eighth of them singletons. This CDR3 has 13 amino acids. Sequencing was performed on PBMCs or a T cell subset sorted from them (not recorded which). V and J are TRBV21-1 and TRBJ1-5; TRBD1, the D gene given by the table, was not confirmed from the DNA. TRBV21-1 is a documented pseudogene. The clonotype comes from a man younger than 35 who had mild COVID-19 (a few samples of this study predate the infection). Cell type and time point are not known. CDR3 in amino acids: CATPPMGHQPQHF. The CDR3 DNA reads TGTGCCACCCCACCGATGGGGCATCAGCCCCAGCATTTT.